This TCR beta chain stems from a study of immune heterogeneity within non-small cell lung tumors. This clonotype qualifies as medium-sized. The antigen remains unidentified. Overall study findings and caveats: Within a patient, dominant CDR3 beta clonotypes were shared across sites, though different locations had unique frequent clones.

Genomic DNA extracted from bulk tumor tissue served as template. A total of 600 ng was used per sample. Multiple biopsies spaced far apart were taken from each primary tumor during surgery. Their non-small cell lung cancer was newly diagnosed and untreated, and the patients underwent curative surgery. CDR3 of TCR beta was amplified by multiplex PCR that used 32 V and 13 J primers. Each CDR3 protein gets one entry after TCRdb re-called the multiplex PCR reads with MiXCR. The sample carries about 2,600 distinct CDR3 sequences, under 20% recorded once. The CDR3 sequence is 17 residues long. Germline trimming cut 1 base from V and 4 bases from J; bases unmatched to any gene: 8. Germline assignment: CDR1 SQVTM and CDR2 ANQGSEA.

Source material: lung tumor tissue. This TCR was recovered from a woman between 50 and 59 years old with non-small cell lung cancer. The rearrangement uses TRBV29-1 and TRBJ2-1; 12 bases line up with TRBD1. CDR3 sequence reads: CSVEAAGDRGLYNEQFF. The DNA for the CDR3 is TGCAGCGTTGAAGCGGCAGGGGACAGGGGGCTTTACAATGAGCAGTTCTTC.